This T cell receptor (beta chain) is drawn from a study of T cell responses to AZD1222 COVID-19 vaccine. Study-level results: Just 5 to 7 AZD1222 recipients tested seropositive at baseline.

The CDR3 runs 17 residues. The germline V gene encodes CDR1 LGHDT and CDR2 YNNKEL (reference sequence). V lost 0 bases to trimming and J lost 2 bases; unmatched junction nucleotides: 7. Generated by immunoSEQ multiplex PCR, the TCRdb table keeps only in-frame clones and is missing some. This table holds under 150,000 clones, roughly 91% found once. As to this clone: Its antigen is unknown.

The sequencing here drew on peripheral blood, taken on day 0 of AZD1222 vaccination. This TCR derives from an adult in good health. The J gene is TRBJ2-3, the V gene TRBV3-1 (or the pseudogene TRBV3-2), with 8 bases matching TRBD2. The CDR3 DNA is TGTGCCAGCAGCCAAGACTTTAGCGGGGCCAACACAGATACGCAGTATTTT. It is translated as CASSQDFSGANTDTQYF.